These 11 T cell receptor beta chains were all obtained from the same sample, sequenced in a study of blood T cell repertoires in COVID-19 (dated by TCRdb to the early 2020s). Receptor libraries were prepared by the immunoSEQ multiplex PCR assay. The immuneACCESS repertoire file appears here via TCRdb, limited to in-frame rearrangements. These files lack a portion of the clones; in checked studies, under half of the deficit traces to unresolved V genes, and the cause of the others is not known. Here the sample has approximately 31,000 clones; almost 90% occur a single time. The ten largest account for approximately 15% of the sample. The sequenced sample consisted of peripheral blood. These receptors all stem from a human donor with active COVID-19. The donor label of this sample is uncertain.

V and J are TRBV6-2 or TRBV6-3 and TRBJ2-7; the D is unclear. Germline CDR1 and CDR2: MNHEY and SVGEGT. V was clipped by 5 bases and J by 8 bases, with 10 bases between them. The CDR3 is 11 amino acids. The CDR3 region is CASSHVGKQYF. CDR3 nucleotide sequence: TGTGCCAGCAGTCACGTGGGCAAGCAGTACTTC.

DNA of the CDR3: TGCGCCAGCAGCCAAGTGGCGGGGGGGTACAATGAGCAGTTCTTC. It specifies CASSQVAGGYNEQFF. The chain has TRBV4-1 and TRBJ2-1; 9 bases map to TRBD2. The CDR3 extends over 15 amino acids. Germline V gene sequence: CDR1 MGHRA, CDR2 YSYEKL. V lost 1 base, J lost 4 bases, and 2 bases stayed unmatched.

A single count supports this clone. The rearrangement links TRBV27 to TRBJ2-5; a possible D gene is TRBD2 (6 bases). This CDR3 is 14 amino acids long. Per germline, CDR1 MNHEY and CDR2 SMNVEV (reference sequence). Trimming left V 3 bases short and J 5 bases short, with 13 bases between. The CDR3 DNA sequence: TGTGCCAGCAGTTTTCGGAGGGGCTGGGAGACCCAGTACTTC. The encoded protein is CASSFRRGWETQYF.

The V gene is TRBV4-2, the J gene TRBJ1-2; 8 bases fit TRBD1. This CDR3 contains 17 residues. Germline V gives CDR1 LGHNA, CDR2 YNFKEQ. Losses at the gene ends were 0 bases for V and 1 base for J; bases not matched to a gene: 7. In nucleotides, the CDR3 is TGTGCCAGCAGCCAAGAGTTGTTGGGGACAGGTAACTATGGCTACACCTTC. Translation: CASSQELLGTGNYGYTF.

The V gene is TRBV19, the J gene TRBJ1-1, with D possibly matching TRBD1 (6 bases). This CDR3 has 13 amino acids. Per germline, CDR1 LNHDA and CDR2 SQIVND (reference sequence). V was clipped by 7 bases and J by 1 base, with 10 bases between them. CDR3 loop: CASKVQGNTEAFF. For the CDR3, the DNA is TGTGCCAGTAAGGTACAGGGGAACACTGAAGCTTTCTTT.

The rearrangement links TRBV6-5 to TRBJ1-5; D gene ambiguous. This CDR3 region has 13 residues. From germline, CDR1 is MNHEY and CDR2 SVGAGI. The V and J ends lost 0 bases and 8 bases respectively, with 8 bases between them. The CDR3 DNA is TGTGCCAGCAGTTACTCAGGTCGGGAGCCCCAGCATTTT. It encodes CASSYSGREPQHF.

A single count supports this clone. This chain connects TRBV24-1 to TRBJ1-6; 9 bases are a match to TRBD1. Germline V CDR1 and CDR2: KGHDR, SFDVKD. This CDR3 region has 13 residues. V lost 7 bases to trimming and J lost 10 bases; unmatched junction nucleotides: 4. The CDR3 region is CATRDRGNSPLHF. The CDR3 DNA reads TGTGCCACCAGGGACAGGGGTAACTCACCCCTCCACTTT.

The V gene is TRBV7-8, the J gene TRBJ2-3; 8 bases line up with TRBD2. Germline CDR1 reads SGHVS; CDR2 reads FQNEAQ. The CDR3 extends over 16 amino acids. Trimming at V came to 1 base and at J to 0 bases, leaving 3 bases not matched to a gene. CDR3 coding DNA: TGTGCCAGCAGCTTAGGTCCGGGGGGGAGCACAGATACGCAGTATTTT. The encoded protein is CASSLGPGGSTDTQYF.

V gene TRBV7-2 combines with J gene TRBJ1-1; TRBD1 aligns across 10 bases. The CDR3 is 15 amino acids. V lost 6 bases to trimming and J lost 2 bases; unmatched junction nucleotides: 6. The V gene's germline CDR1 is SGHTA and CDR2 FQGNSA. The CDR3 here is CASRPDRGLNTEAFF. The CDR3 DNA reads as TGTGCCAGCAGACCCGACAGGGGGCTTAACACTGAAGCTTTCTTT.

The V call is TRBV5-5, the J call TRBJ1-3, with unresolved D. Trimming took off 6 bases at V and 1 base at J, with 26 bases between the two ends. CDR1 and CDR2 from the germline V gene are SGHKS and YYEKEE (reference sequence). The CDR3 runs 19 residues. The CDR3 protein is CASTQKLAGLGSSGNTIYF. The CDR3 DNA reads TGTGCCAGCACCCAAAAGTTGGCAGGTTTGGGCTCATCTGGAAACACCATATATTTT.

CDR3 region: CASSLTAGGQLDTQYF. CDR3 bases: TGTGCCAGCAGCTTAACAGCGGGGGGGCAATTAGATACGCAGTATTTT. The chain links TRBV7-3 to TRBJ2-3, with 10 positions matching TRBD2. This CDR3 comprises 16 residues. Germline V gene sequence: CDR1 SGHTA, CDR2 FQGTGA. J lost 5 bases, V lost 0 bases, and 5 bases had no gene match.